This T cell receptor (beta chain) appears in the sequencing data of a study of shared T cell receptors in the human thymus. The table came from immunoSEQ multiplex PCR; TCRdb's copy has only in-frame clones and leaves some out. The sample gives about 660,000 clones, more than 75% of which show up once; over 0.008% is in the top ten. Trimming took 4 bases from V and 11 from J, leaving 11 bases between them. The CDR3 length is 11 residues. Germline values: CDR1 MNHNS, CDR2 SASEGT. This clone has just one count. A further study also used this sample, focusing on human thymus T cells. From that study: The thymus tissue came from resections taken during corrective heart surgery. The related literature has documented a marked overlap of thymic repertoires among unrelated individuals.

Material: thymocytes. This clonotype was obtained from a boy under two years old with a congenital heart defect. The chain uses TRBV6-1 and TRBJ1-1; no definite D call. The CDR3 protein is CASSVEWRAFF. CDR3 sequence (DNA): TGTGCCAGCAGTGTAGAGTGGCGGGCTTTCTTT.